This T cell receptor beta chain was recorded in a study of CD8 T cells in Susac syndrome. Study as a whole: Sequencing included Susac syndrome patients, six of them with active disease and roughly eight in remission.

Study observations and caveats: Clonal expansion of CD8+ cells in Susac peaked in TEMRA cells (and in active patients). In total CD8+ repertoires, roughly 15 Susac-specific public clones were found, and a few in CD8+ TEMRA repertoires.

The authors reverse transcribed about 0.5 to 1 ug RNA with random hexamers. Across 54 Vbeta and 13 Jbeta, TCR beta CDR3 was amplified with immunoSEQ multiplex PCR. TCRdb reanalysed the immunoSEQ multiplex PCR reads using MiXCR and keeps one entry per CDR3 protein. This table has more than 95,000 distinct CDR3 sequences, over 85% appearing once. Comment on this clonotype: Its antigen is unidentified.

The germline CDR1 and CDR2 sequences are SNHLY and FYNNEI. V was clipped by 0 bases and J by 1 base; unmatched bases: 2. The CDR3 runs 16 residues. The sequence was obtained from a human donor with Susac syndrome. The chain has TRBV2 and TRBJ2-3, with 9 positions matching TRBD2. Input material: CD8+ T cells from PBMCs. CDR3 nucleotides: TGTGCCAGCAGTGAAGCATGGACTAGCGGCACAGATACGCAGTATTTT. Its translation is CASSEAWTSGTDTQYF.